Listed below are T cell receptor beta chains from one sample, sequenced in a study of blood T cell repertoires in COVID-19. This table comes from immunoSEQ multiplex PCR, and its TCRdb copy is limited to in-frame clones, with some not included. The sample shows more than 300,000 clones, more than 70% of them seen only once. Sequencing used peripheral blood. The origin of the receptors is a woman in her fifties or sixties with acute or convalescent COVID-19. Both conserved end residues are part of each CDR3. A D gene is named only where the DNA matches it firmly. Clone size is stated in some rows and not others, as once, few, many or a class when expanded.

TRBJ2-7 . TRBD2 TRBV7-2 TGTGCCAGCAAGAGGCGGGAGGCCGTGGGCGAGCAGTACTTC CASKRREAVGEQYF
TRBJ1-1 few . TRBV7-6 TGTGCCAGCAGACCCTACAGTGGGGAAGCTTTCTTT CASRPYSGEAFF
TRBJ1-1 . TRBD1 TRBV7-9 TGTGCCAGCAGCCTCTTCGGTACCGGGACAGGGTTTATGAACACTGAAGCTTTCTTT CASSLFGTGTGFMNTEAFF
TRBJ2-3 . TRBD2 TRBV7-9 TGTGCCAGCAGCCCTGGACTAGTCCTGGATACGCAGTATTTT CASSPGLVLDTQYF
TRBJ2-2 . . TRBV10-3 TGTGCCATCAGTGAGCCCCGTTTGTCAGCGGACACCGGGGAGCTGTTTTTT CAISEPRLSADTGELFF
TRBJ2-2 . . TRBV18 TGTGCCAGCTCAACCTCGGACAGAACGGGCGGGGAGCTGTTTTTT CASSTSDRTGGELFF
TRBJ1-2 . . TRBV18 TGTGCCAGCTCTCGGGGGGGCGCGTATGGCTACACCTTC CASSRGGAYGYTF
TRBJ2-2 . . TRBV7-9 TGTGCCAGCAGGGGCGAGGCAGGGGGGTTCACCGGGGAGCTGTTTTTT CASRGEAGGFTGELFF
TRBJ2-2 . . TRBV6-4 TGTGCCAGCAGTGTATCTCTAAACACCGGGGAGCTGTTTTTT CASSVSLNTGELFF
TRBJ1-1 few TRBD1 TRBV5-4 TGTGCCAGCAGCCTACCATTAACAGGGGACACTGAAGCTTTCTTT CASSLPLTGDTEAFF